This T cell receptor beta chain comes out of a study of cytomegalovirus exposure and HLA in healthy donors. Healthy individuals who donated bone marrow served as the donors. Regarding this clone: The antigen is not known.

Study-level results: The authors later found TCR association rates varying by HLA locus, with DRB1 most and HLA-C fewest.

The PCR was carried out with 60 Vbeta primers and 13 Jbeta primers. Data came from immunoSEQ multiplex PCR; TCRdb stores just in-frame clones and leaves some out. The sample contains roughly 160,000 clones, 77% of which appear only once. Germline V gives CDR1 GTSNPN, CDR2 SVGIG (reference sequence). This CDR3 has 15 residues. Trimming cost V 4 bases and J 2 bases; bases outside gene matches: 5. This TCR derives from a woman younger than 45 in good health and CMV-seronegative. Sequenced sample: PBMCs. The chain is built from TRBV30 and TRBJ1-2, with 12 bases aligning to TRBD1. As DNA, the CDR3 is TGTGCCTGGAACCCGGGACAGGGGGCGAACTATGGCTACACCTTC. Its protein is CAWNPGQGANYGYTF.